This T cell receptor (beta chain) originates from a study of OX40 agonist ivuxolimab in advanced cancers. Germline-derived CDR1 and CDR2 are MDHEN and SYDVKM. V was pared by 7 bases and J by 8 bases, with 9 bases between. This CDR3 spans 11 amino acids. Repertoires were generated with immunoSEQ multiplex PCR, while TCRdb's copy carries only in-frame clones and drops some. The repertoire holds roughly 60,000 clones, with roughly 81% as singletons. The sequencing used CD4+ or CD8+ T cells sorted from blood, collected in a trial of the OX40 agonist ivuxolimab. The clonotype originates from an adult with an advanced solid tumor such as melanoma, head and neck, liver or kidney cancer. This rearrangement joins TRBV28 to TRBJ2-1; D is uncertain. CDR3 in amino acids: CASISKYEQFF. DNA of the CDR3: TGTGCCAGCATCAGTAAGTATGAGCAGTTCTTC.